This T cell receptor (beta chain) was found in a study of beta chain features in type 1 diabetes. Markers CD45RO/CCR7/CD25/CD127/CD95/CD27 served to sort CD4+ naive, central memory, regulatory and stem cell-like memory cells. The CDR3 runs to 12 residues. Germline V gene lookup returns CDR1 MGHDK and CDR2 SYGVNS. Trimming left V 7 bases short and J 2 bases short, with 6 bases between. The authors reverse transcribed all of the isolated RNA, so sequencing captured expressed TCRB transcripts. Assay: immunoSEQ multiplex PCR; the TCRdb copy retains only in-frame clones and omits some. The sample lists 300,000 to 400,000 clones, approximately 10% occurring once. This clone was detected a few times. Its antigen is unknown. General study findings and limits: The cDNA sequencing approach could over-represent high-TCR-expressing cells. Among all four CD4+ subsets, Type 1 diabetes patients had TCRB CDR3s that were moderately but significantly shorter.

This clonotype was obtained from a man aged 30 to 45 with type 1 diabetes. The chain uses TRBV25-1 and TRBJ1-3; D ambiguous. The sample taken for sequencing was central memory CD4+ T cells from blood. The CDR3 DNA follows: TGTGCCAGCAAAGACACTGGAAACACCATATATTTT. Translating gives CASKDTGNTIYF.